Listed here is a single TCR beta chain. This clonotype was recorded many times. This clone's antigen is unknown. No base-level quality is on record; no much larger clone is a single base apart. Hyperthyroidism patients were newly diagnosed, with disease duration under 2 months, and aged 18 to 65 years. Patients with uncontrolled infections, other autoimmune diseases, pregnancy or lactation were excluded. Diagnoses relied on clinical symptoms, serum thyroxine and TRAb, thyroid ultrasound and orbital computed tomography. Blood from progressor patients was drawn when they were first diagnosed with hyperthyroidism, before any ophthalmopathy symptoms appeared. Ficoll-Paque density gradient centrifugation was used to isolate PBMCs from under 11 ml of fresh peripheral blood. Patients classed as progressors first received a Graves' hyperthyroidism diagnosis and then went on to develop ophthalmopathy during follow-up. Trizol reagent was used to extract total RNA, and RNA quality was then checked on an Agilent 2100 Bioanalyzer.

TCR beta CDR3 regions were amplified from RNA transcripts. The first round of RT-PCR for the TCR CDR3 was performed with the HTBI primer set and the Qiagen OneStep RT-PCR kit. A second multiplex PCR round built the libraries, followed by size selection and purification. Paired-end sequencing of the libraries was performed with 100 bp reads on an Illumina HiSeq2000. Per the original workflow: SOAPnuke was used to process the raw data, with reads discarded if the reads contained adapters or uncalled bases, had a mean Phred below 15, or lacked an exact constant-primer or identifier match. High-quality paired reads were merged using COPE v1.2.5, and each unique nucleotide sequence was defined as a clonotype. MiTCR v1.1 was used to align clonotypes to the IMGT TRBV, TRBD and TRBJ reference segments. The analysis was restricted to V-J combinations with a frequency above 0.0001, which together covered around 99% of the repertoires. The TCS score was defined as the ratio of F50 (clonal expansion) to E x V (chaos), calculated using BLOSUM62-based TCRdist between CDR3 peptides within each V-J. Welch's t-statistics and random forest reduced roughly 540 V-J features to 10 to 15, which were used in a naive Bayes classifier (R e1071). TCRdb took the public reads, trimmed them with fastp at Q25, ran MiXCR for clone calling and kept in-frame beta chains. A single entry per CDR3 protein holds the most common genes and DNA from its merged rows. The V and J calls were determined by TCRdb, not by the authors. Counted in this sample were around 280,000 distinct CDR3 sequences; about 14% of them appeared once. The ten largest clones add up to more than 7.5% of the sample.

The data are from a study of T cells in Graves' hyperthyroidism and ophthalmopathy (dated by TCRdb to the late 2010s). At the level of the whole study: Peripheral blood was sampled at the time of initial diagnosis, prior to any treatment. TCR V-J signatures able to tell the groups apart were searched for in a discovery cohort of approximately 95 patients, of whom over 40 had Graves' ophthalmopathy and under 65 had stable Graves' hyperthyroidism. Prospective prediction of ophthalmopathy was tested in an independent validation cohort consisting of 18 to 20 hyperthyroidism patients and around 16 patients who later progressed to ophthalmopathy. The 100 discovery patients were randomly split 7:3 into training and test sets. The study also compared thyroid tissue and blood T-cell repertoires from more than 5 Graves' hyperthyroidism patients. Once sampling was done, hyperthyroidism patients were given methimazole at a starting dose of 30 mg daily, whereas ophthalmopathy patients were given high-dose intravenous methylprednisolone. The paper describes TCR Vbeta CDR3 sequencing of 135 peripheral blood samples, made up of about 41 ophthalmopathy patients, approximately 73 hyperthyroidism patients and about 17 progressor patients.

The germline V gene (reference sequence) sets CDR1 to GTSNPN and CDR2 to SVGIG. The CDR3, from cysteine to phenylalanine, totals 14 residues. The CDR3 DNA has 42 bases and is translated from base 1. Trimming leaves V shorter by 2 bases and J shorter by 5 bases, with the junction holding 8 bases beyond the gene matches. Overall study results and their limits: No statistical method was used to fix the sample size in advance, and group allocation was not hidden from the investigators. In validation, progression to ophthalmopathy was predicted by the model with about 70% sensitivity and roughly 76% specificity, a median of about 6.8 months before onset. Most expanded thyroid clonotypes (frequency above 0.001) were also found in blood, which suggests that blood repertoires may mirror thyroid immune responses. Ophthalmopathy was separated from stable hyperthyroidism by a 13 V-J signature model, with about 86% sensitivity and about 84% specificity obtained in cross-validation and 80%/75% obtained in testing.

The chain is made from TRBV30 and TRBJ2-5; 7 bases in between match TRBD2. The sequenced sample consisted of blood. The TCR comes from a woman in her thirties with Graves' hyperthyroidism that later progressed to Graves' ophthalmopathy. The DNA reads TGTGCCTGGAGTCCTGGCGGGGGTGGGGAGACCCAGTACTTC. Translated, this gives CAWSPGGGGETQYF.